The clone carrying this TCR beta chain has only one observation. This entry belongs to a study of blood T cell repertoires in COVID-19. Study at large: Acute and convalescent COVID-19 specimens originated in the United States, Italy and Spain. T cells, B-cell-depleted T cells, or PBMCs supplied cDNA or gDNA.

The CDR3 loop spans 14 amino acids. CDR1 and CDR2 (germline): MDHEN, SYDVKM. Trimming took 2 bases from V and 9 from J, leaving 16 bases between them. How the authors handled the data: From reference gene primer amplification, estimates of nucleated cell counts were derived. Sequencing was performed with immunoSEQ multiplex PCR; in TCRdb, only in-frame clones are kept and a portion is missing. V, J and clone size are those of that table, while D and trimming were read from the DNA. The table includes about 200,000 clones, around 89% detected once. This TCR was recovered from a man aged 50 to 60 with acute or convalescent COVID-19. Input material: peripheral blood. The J gene is TRBJ1-1, the V gene TRBV28; D unresolved. As DNA, the CDR3 is TGTGCCAGCAGTTTACTAGCAAGGGTCCGGCAAGCTTTCTTT. Translating gives CASSLLARVRQAFF. Full variable domain (outside the CDR3, taken from reference TRBV28 and TRBJ1-1): DVKVTQSSRYLVKRTGEKVFLECVQDMDHENMFWYRQDPGLGLRLIYFSYDVKMKEKGDIPEGYSVSREKKERFSLILESASTNQTSMYLCASSLLARVRQAFFGQGTRLTVV.